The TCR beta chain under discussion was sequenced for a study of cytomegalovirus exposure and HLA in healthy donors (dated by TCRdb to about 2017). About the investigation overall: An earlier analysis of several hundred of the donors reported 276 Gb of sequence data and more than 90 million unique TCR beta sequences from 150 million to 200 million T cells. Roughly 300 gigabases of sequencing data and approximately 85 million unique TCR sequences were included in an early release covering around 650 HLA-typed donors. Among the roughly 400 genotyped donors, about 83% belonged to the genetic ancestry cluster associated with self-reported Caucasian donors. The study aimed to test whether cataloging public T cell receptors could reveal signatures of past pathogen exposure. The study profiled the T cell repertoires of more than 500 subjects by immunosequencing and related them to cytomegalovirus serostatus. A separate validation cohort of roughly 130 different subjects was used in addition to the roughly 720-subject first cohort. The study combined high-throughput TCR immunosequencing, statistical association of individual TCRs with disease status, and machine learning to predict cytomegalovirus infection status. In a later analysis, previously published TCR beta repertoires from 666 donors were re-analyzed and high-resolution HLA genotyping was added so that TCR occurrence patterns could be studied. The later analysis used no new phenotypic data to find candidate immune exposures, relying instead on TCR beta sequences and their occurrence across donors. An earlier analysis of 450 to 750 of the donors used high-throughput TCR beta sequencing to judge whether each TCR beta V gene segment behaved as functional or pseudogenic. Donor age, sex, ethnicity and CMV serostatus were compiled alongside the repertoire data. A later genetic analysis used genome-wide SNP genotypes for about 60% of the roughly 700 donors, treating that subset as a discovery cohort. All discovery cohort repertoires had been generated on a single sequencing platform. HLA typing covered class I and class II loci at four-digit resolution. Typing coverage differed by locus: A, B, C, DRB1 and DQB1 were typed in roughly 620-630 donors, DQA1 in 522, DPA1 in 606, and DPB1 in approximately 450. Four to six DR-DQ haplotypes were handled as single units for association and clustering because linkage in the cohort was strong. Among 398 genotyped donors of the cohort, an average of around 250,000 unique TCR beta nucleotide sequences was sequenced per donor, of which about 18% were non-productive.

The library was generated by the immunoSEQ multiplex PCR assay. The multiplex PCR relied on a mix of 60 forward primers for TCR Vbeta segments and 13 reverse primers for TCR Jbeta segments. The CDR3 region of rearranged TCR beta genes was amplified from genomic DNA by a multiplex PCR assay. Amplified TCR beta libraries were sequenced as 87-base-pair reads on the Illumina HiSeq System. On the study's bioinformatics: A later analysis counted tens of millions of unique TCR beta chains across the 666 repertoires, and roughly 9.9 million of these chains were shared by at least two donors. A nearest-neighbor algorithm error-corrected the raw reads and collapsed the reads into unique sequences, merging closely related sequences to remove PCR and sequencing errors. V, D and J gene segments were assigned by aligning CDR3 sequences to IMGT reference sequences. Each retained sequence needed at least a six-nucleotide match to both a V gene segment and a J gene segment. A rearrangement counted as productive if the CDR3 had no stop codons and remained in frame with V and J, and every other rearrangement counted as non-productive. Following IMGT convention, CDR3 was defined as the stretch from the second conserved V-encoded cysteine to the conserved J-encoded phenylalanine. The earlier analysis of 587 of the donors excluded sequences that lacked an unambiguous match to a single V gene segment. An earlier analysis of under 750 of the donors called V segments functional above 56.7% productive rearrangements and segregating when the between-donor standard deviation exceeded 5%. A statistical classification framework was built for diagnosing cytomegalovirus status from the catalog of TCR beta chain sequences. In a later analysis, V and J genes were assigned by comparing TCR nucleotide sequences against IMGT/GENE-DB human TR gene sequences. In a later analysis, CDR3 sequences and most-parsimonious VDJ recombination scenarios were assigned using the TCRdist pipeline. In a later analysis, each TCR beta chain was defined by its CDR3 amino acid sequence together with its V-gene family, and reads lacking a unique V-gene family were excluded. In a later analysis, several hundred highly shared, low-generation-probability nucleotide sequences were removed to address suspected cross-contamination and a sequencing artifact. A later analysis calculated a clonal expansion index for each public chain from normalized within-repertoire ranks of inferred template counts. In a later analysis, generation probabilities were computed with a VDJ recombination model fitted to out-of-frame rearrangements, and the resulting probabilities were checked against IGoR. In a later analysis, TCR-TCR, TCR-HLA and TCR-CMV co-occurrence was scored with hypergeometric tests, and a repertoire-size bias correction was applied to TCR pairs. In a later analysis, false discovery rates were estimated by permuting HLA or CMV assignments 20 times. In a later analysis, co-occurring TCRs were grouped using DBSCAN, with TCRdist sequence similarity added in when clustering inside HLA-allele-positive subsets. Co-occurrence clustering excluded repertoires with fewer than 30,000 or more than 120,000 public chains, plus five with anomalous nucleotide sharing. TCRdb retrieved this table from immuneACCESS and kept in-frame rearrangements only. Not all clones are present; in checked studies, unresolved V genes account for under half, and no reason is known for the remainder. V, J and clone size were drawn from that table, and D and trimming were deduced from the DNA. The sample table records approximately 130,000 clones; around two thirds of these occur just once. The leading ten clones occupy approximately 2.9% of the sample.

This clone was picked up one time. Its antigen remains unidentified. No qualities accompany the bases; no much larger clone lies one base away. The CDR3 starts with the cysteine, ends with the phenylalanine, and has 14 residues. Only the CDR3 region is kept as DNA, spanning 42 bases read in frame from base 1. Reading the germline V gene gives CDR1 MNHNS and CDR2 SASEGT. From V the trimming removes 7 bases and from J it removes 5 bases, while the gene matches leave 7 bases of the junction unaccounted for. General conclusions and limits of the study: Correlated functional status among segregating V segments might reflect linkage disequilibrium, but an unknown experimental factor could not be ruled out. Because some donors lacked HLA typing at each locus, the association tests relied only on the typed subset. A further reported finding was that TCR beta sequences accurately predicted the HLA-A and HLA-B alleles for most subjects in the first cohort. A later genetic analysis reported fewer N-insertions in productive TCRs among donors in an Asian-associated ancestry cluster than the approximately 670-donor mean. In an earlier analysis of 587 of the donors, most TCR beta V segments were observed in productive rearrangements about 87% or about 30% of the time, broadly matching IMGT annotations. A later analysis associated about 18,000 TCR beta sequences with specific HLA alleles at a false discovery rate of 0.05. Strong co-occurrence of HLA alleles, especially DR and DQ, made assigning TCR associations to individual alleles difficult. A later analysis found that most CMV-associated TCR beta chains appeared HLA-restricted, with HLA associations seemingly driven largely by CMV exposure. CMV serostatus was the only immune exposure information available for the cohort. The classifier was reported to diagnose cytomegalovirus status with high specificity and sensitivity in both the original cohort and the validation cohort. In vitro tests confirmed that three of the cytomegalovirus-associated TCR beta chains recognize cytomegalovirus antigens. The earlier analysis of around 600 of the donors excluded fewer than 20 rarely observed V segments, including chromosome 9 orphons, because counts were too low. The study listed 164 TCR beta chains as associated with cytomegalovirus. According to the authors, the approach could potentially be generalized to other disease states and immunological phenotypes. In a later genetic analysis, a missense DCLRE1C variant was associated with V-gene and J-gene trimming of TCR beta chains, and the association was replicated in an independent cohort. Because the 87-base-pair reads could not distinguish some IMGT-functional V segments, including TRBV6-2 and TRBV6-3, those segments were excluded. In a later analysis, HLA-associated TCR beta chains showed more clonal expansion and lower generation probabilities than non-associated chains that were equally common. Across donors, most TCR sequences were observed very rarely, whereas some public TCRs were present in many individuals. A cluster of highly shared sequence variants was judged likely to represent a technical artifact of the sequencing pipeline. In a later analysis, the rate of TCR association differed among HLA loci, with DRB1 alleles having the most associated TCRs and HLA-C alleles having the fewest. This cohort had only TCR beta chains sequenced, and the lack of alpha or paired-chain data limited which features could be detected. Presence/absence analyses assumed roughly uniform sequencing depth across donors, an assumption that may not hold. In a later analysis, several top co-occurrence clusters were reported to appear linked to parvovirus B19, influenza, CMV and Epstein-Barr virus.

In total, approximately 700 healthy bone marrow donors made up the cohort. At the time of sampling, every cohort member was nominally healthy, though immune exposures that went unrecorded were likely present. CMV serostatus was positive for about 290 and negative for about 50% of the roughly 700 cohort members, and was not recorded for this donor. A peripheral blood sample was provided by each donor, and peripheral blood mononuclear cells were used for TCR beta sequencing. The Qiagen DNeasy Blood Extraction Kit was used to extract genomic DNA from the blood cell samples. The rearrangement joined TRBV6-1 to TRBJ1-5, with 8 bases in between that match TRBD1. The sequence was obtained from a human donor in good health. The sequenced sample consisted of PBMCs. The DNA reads TGTGCCAGCATTCGACAGGGGCCTCATCAGCCCCAGCATTTT. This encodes CASIRQGPHQPQHF.